What follows are 28 T cell receptor beta chains derived from one specimen sequenced in a study of immune evolution from preneoplasia to lung adenocarcinoma. TCRdb's table, derived via immunoSEQ multiplex PCR, lists solely in-frame clones and lacks some. The sample consists of some 2,000 clones, over 75% of them appearing once. The sample consisted of FFPE invasive lung adenocarcinoma tissue. These TCRs come from a person between 50 and 60 years old with lung adenocarcinoma.

The sample holds a few counts of this clone. The V and J genes are TRBV29-1 and TRBJ2-1, with D possibly matching TRBD1 (6 bases). V lost 7 bases and J lost 1, with 14 bases in between. This CDR3 spans 14 amino acids. The germline V gene has CDR1 SQVTM and CDR2 ANQGSEA. The CDR3 DNA follows: TGCAGCGCCGAACCCAGGGGATCCTACAATGAGCAGTTCTTC. Encoded protein: CSAEPRGSYNEQFF.

The gene calls are TRBV2 and TRBJ1-3; D ambiguous. CDR1 is SNHLY, CDR2 FYNNEI, per germline. Trimming took 11 bases from V and 7 from J, leaving 21 bases between them. The CDR3 length is 14 residues. In nucleotides, the CDR3 is TGTGCCTCCAAGTCGGGAGGGCCATGGAACACCATATATTTT. Protein sequence: CASKSGGPWNTIYF.

The rearrangement joins TRBV7-5 to TRBJ2-4. TRBV7-5 is a pseudogene segment. CDR3 length: 20 residues. CDR3 in DNA: TGTGCCAGAAGCGCGGCCCGGGACATCAGGAAAAGGGGGGTCAAAAACATTCAGTACTTC. Its translation: CARSAARDIRKRGVKNIQYF.

The chain recombines TRBV11-3 with TRBJ2-3; TRBD2 aligns across 7 bases. The CDR3 has 14 amino acids. J gave up 2 bases and V 7 bases, and 6 bases lay outside the gene matches. Germline CDR1 SGHNT, CDR2 YENEEA. CDR3 sequence (DNA): TGTGCCAGCAACCCGGCGGGGGTCACAGATACGCAGTATTTT. Translated, it gives CASNPAGVTDTQYF.

V is TRBV9 and J is TRBJ2-3; 8 bases align to TRBD2. Trimming removed 0 bases from V and 15 bases from J; junction bases left unmatched: 6. The CDR3 loop spans 12 amino acids. Per germline, CDR1 SGDLS and CDR2 YYNGEE. DNA of the CDR3: TGTGCCAGCAGCGTAGACGGCGGGAGGCGCTATTTT. It encodes CASSVDGGRRYF.

The chain uses TRBV7-2 and TRBJ2-7; 8 bases map to TRBD2. CDR1 and CDR2 (germline): SGHTA, FQGNSA. This CDR3 contains 18 residues. Trimming took 1 base from V and 0 from J; bases not matched to a gene: 11. This CDR3 is CASSLVGGLGSDSYEQYF. The CDR3 DNA sequence: TGTGCCAGCAGCTTAGTAGGGGGACTAGGTTCCGACTCCTACGAGCAGTACTTC.

This rearrangement joins TRBV30 to TRBJ1-5; possibly TRBD1 for D (6 bases). The CDR3 loop spans 14 amino acids. Trimming took off 0 bases at V and 6 bases at J, with 12 bases between the two ends. Germline V gene lookup returns CDR1 GTSNPN and CDR2 SVGIG (reference sequence). The CDR3 sequence is CAWSVLGAGQPQHF. For the CDR3, the DNA is TGTGCCTGGAGTGTATTGGGGGCGGGTCAGCCCCAGCATTTT.

This clone came up a few times. This chain joins TRBV7-2 and TRBJ2-7; D uncertain. The V gene lost 5 bases and the J gene lost 1 base, with 12 bases spanning the gap. Per the germline V gene, CDR1 is SGHTA and CDR2 is FQGNSA. The CDR3 sequence is 14 residues long. CDR3 DNA: TGTGCCAGCAGCGTATCCCCTCCTTCCTACGAGCAGTACTTC. It codes for CASSVSPPSYEQYF.

The rearrangement joins TRBV18 to TRBJ1-2; 8 positions agree with TRBD1. Germline V gene sequence: CDR1 KGHSH, CDR2 LQKENI. CDR3 length: 15 residues. Unmatched junction bases numbered 10, after V lost 2 bases and J lost 8 bases. The CDR3 spells CASSPSAGGAGGYTF. The DNA of the CDR3 is TGTGCCAGCTCACCAAGTGCAGGGGGCGCCGGAGGCTACACCTTC.

V and J are TRBV28 and TRBJ2-7, with D uncertain. V lost 8 bases, J lost 2 bases, and 4 bases lay in between. Germline CDR1 is MDHEN and CDR2 is SYDVKM. This CDR3 is 10 amino acids long. Here the CDR3 reads CASGPYEQYF. The CDR3 DNA sequence: TGTGCCAGCGGTCCCTACGAGCAGTACTTC.

V gene TRBV15 combines with J gene TRBJ2-7; D possibly corresponds to TRBD1 (5 bases). The germline CDR1 and CDR2 sequences are LNHNV and YYDKDF (reference sequence). V lost 1 base and J lost 4, with 8 bases in between. The CDR3 is made up of 13 amino acids. The CDR3 region has the DNA TGTGCCACCAGCAGAGCTCAGGGATACGAGCAGTACTTC. It encodes CATSRAQGYEQYF.

The V gene is TRBV11-3, the J gene TRBJ2-5; the match to TRBD2 covers 7 bases. This CDR3 is built from 16 residues. Germline loops: CDR1 SGHNT, CDR2 YENEEA. The J segment lost 5 bases and the V segment lost 5 bases, leaving 14 bases of the junction unmatched. CDR3 loop: CASSTTRMTRGETQYF. CDR3 bases: TGTGCCAGCAGCACGACTAGGATGACGCGGGGGGAGACCCAGTACTTC.

The chain combines TRBV7-8 with TRBJ2-3, with D unresolved. Germline loops: CDR1 SGHVS, CDR2 FQNEAQ. V lost 3 bases to trimming and J lost 2 bases, with 9 bases between them. The CDR3 has 14 amino acids. Here the CDR3 reads CASSLGEYTDTQYF. CDR3 sequence (DNA): TGTGCCAGCAGCTTGGGCGAGTACACAGATACGCAGTATTTT.

The J gene is TRBJ1-6, the V gene TRBV5-4; D not resolved. The CDR3 runs 16 residues. V lost 6 bases to trimming and J lost 0 bases, with 13 bases between them. Per the germline V gene, CDR1 is SGHNT and CDR2 is YYREEE (reference sequence). The chain's CDR3 is CASTRLTSSYNSPLHF. CDR3 sequence (DNA): TGTGCCAGCACTCGACTGACGAGCTCCTATAATTCACCCCTCCACTTT.

J is TRBJ2-5 and V is TRBV9; D may be TRBD1 (5 bases). Trimming shortened V by 4 bases and J by 9 bases, and 10 bases separated the two germline ends. The CDR3 extends over 11 amino acids. Germline CDR1 and CDR2: SGDLS and YYNGEE. DNA of the CDR3: TGTGCCAGCAGCCGAGGACAAGCCCAGTACTTC. Translated, it gives CASSRGQAQYF.

CDR3 nucleotides: TGTGCCAGCAGCTTAGGGACGAACACTGAAGCTTTCTTT. This sequence encodes CASSLGTNTEAFF. This chain uses TRBV7-6 with TRBJ1-1; no clear D gene. Trimming cost V 1 base and J 1 base, with 4 bases left between them. This CDR3 comprises 13 residues. Germline CDR1 SGHVS, CDR2 FNYEAQ.

The CDR3 coding sequence is TGCAGCGTTGGCGATGGGATTGGAAACACCATATATTTT. Protein product: CSVGDGIGNTIYF. The chain carries TRBV29-1 and TRBJ1-3, with unresolved D. The V end was cut by 4 bases, the J end by 3 bases, with 10 bases between. The length of the CDR3 is 13 residues. The germline V gene has CDR1 SQVTM and CDR2 ANQGSEA.

V is TRBV6-1 and J is TRBJ2-1, with D unresolved. The CDR3 contains 13 residues. V lost 4 bases and J lost 6, with 10 bases in between. Germline assignment: CDR1 MNHNS and CDR2 SASEGT. The CDR3, as DNA: TGTGCCAGCAGTGGGACGTACGGCAATGAGCAGTTCTTC. Encoded protein: CASSGTYGNEQFF.

The gene calls are TRBV2 and TRBJ1-3; 9 bases agree with TRBD1. Trimming cost V 3 bases and J 2 bases; bases outside gene matches: 2. Germline CDR1 SNHLY, CDR2 FYNNEI. The CDR3 runs 15 residues. The CDR3 reads CASSDGDRAGNTIYF. DNA of the CDR3: TGTGCCAGCAGTGACGGGGACAGGGCTGGAAACACCATATATTTT. Full variable domain (remainder filled in from reference TRBV2 and TRBJ1-3): EPEVTQTPSHQVTQMGQEVILRCVPISNHLYFYWYRQILGQKVEFLVSFYNNEISEKSEIFDDQFSVERPDGSNFTLKIRSTKLEDSAMYFCASSDGDRAGNTIYFGEGSWLTVV.

V is TRBV10-3 and J is TRBJ2-7; the D is unclear. CDR1 ENHRY and CDR2 SYGVKD come from the germline V gene. The CDR3 runs 13 residues. CDR3 sequence reads: CASLRAPGYEQYF. CDR3 bases: TGTGCATCACTTCGGGCTCCTGGGTACGAGCAGTACTTC.

The chain combines TRBV11-2 with TRBJ2-5, with D perhaps assigned TRBD1 or TRBD2 (5 bases each). The V and J ends lost 5 bases and 7 bases respectively, with 14 bases between them. This CDR3 region has 13 residues. CDR1 is SGHAT, CDR2 FQNNGV, per germline. The CDR3 DNA reads as TGTGCCAGCAGCCGCACAAGGGACGGGACCCAGTACTTC. Translated: CASSRTRDGTQYF.

V usage is TRBV5-5 and J usage is TRBJ2-7, with 7 bases identical to TRBD2. CDR3 length equals 16 residues. CDR1 and CDR2 (germline): SGHKS, YYEKEE (reference sequence). With V trimmed by 1 base and J by 3 bases, 10 bases remained unmatched. The CDR3 protein is CASSLLSRGGDYEQYF. The CDR3 coding sequence is TGTGCCAGCAGCTTGCTGAGCCGCGGGGGAGACTACGAGCAGTACTTC.

As regards this clone: The identical CDR3 is also encoded by other nucleotide sequences in the sample. The chain links TRBV9 to TRBJ2-7, with 8 bases aligning to TRBD1. From germline, CDR1 is SGDLS and CDR2 YYNGEE. The J segment lost 2 bases and the V segment lost 1 base, leaving 2 bases of the junction unmatched. The CDR3 is made up of 14 amino acids. CDR3 residues: CASSVTGQAYEQYF. The DNA of the CDR3 is TGTGCCAGCAGCGTAACGGGACAGGCCTACGAGCAGTACTTC.

This clone has a single count. V gene TRBV5-4 combines with J gene TRBJ2-5; D possibly matches TRBD1 or TRBD2 (6 bases each). Trimming shortened V by 1 base and J by 5 bases, and 12 bases separated the two germline ends. The CDR3 is made up of 14 amino acids. Germline lookup yields CDR1 SGHNT and CDR2 YYREEE (reference sequence). The CDR3 DNA sequence: TGTGCCAGCAGCTTGCAGGGGACTGAGGAGACCCAGTACTTC. As protein: CASSLQGTEETQYF.

The chain links TRBV7-9 to TRBJ2-7; a weak D match, TRBD1 (6 bases). Between the trimmed V and J ends, which lost 3 bases and 1 base, there was a span of 10 bases. CDR1 and CDR2 (germline): SEHNR, FQNEAQ (reference sequence). The CDR3 spans 14 residues. The CDR3 is CASSLGTGSYEQYF. The CDR3, as DNA: TGTGCCAGCAGCTTGGGCACAGGGTCCTACGAGCAGTACTTC. Full variable domain (rest looked up from reference TRBV7-9 and TRBJ2-7): DTGVSQNPRHKITKRGQNVTFRCDPISEHNRLYWYRQTLGQGPEFLTYFQNEAQLEKSRLLSDRFSAERPKGSFSTLEIQRTEQGDSAMYLCASSLGTGSYEQYFGPGTRLTVT.

This sequence joins TRBV5-6 and TRBJ2-1; perhaps TRBD1 as D (5 bases). Germline V gives CDR1 SGHDT, CDR2 YYEEEE. The CDR3 is 15 residues long. The V end lost 0 bases, the J end lost 2 bases, and 9 bases lay between the germline ends. The CDR3 spells CASSLGDRAYNEQFF. The CDR3 DNA is TGTGCCAGCAGCTTGGGTGACAGAGCCTACAATGAGCAGTTCTTC.

The chain has TRBV7-9 and TRBJ1-2; possibly TRBD1 for D (6 bases). The CDR3 extends over 14 amino acids. V gave up 5 bases and J gave up 4 bases, with 14 bases separating them. The germline V gene has CDR1 SEHNR and CDR2 FQNEAQ (reference sequence). The CDR3 bases are TGTGCCAGCAGCGGTCCGGGACAACCCTATGGCTACACCTTC. Protein: CASSGPGQPYGYTF.

The chain is built from TRBV18 and TRBJ2-7; D is unclear. V was trimmed by 4 bases and J by 0 bases, leaving 7 bases between them. The CDR3 loop spans 13 amino acids. Germline-derived CDR1 and CDR2 are KGHSH and LQKENI. CDR3 nucleotide sequence: TGTGCCAGCTCACAGGTGCTCTCCTACGAGCAGTACTTC. Translation: CASSQVLSYEQYF.